One TCR beta chain is described in this entry. Its antigen is undetermined. This sample is part of a study of T cells expressing NK-cell markers. Background on the study: According to the study, TCR beta repertoires originated from sorted CD3+CD56+NKG2C+, CD3+CD56+NKG2C- and CD3+CD56-NKG2C+ T cells. Just one sequenced donor of eight was HCMV-seronegative, while seven were seropositive. Study conclusions and caveats: In a handful of donors, these clonotypes also led the CD3+CD56-NKG2C+ fraction. Each of 6 or 7 donors carried dominant NKG2C+ clonotypes accounting for roughly 1.0-7.5% of CD8+ T cells.

With the 5' RACE reads reprocessed, TCRdb shows one record per CDR3 protein and no DNA. The table lists 500,000 to 700,000 distinct CDR3 sequences. Germline lookup yields CDR1 SQVTM and CDR2 ANQGSEA. CDR3 length: 13 amino acids. The clonotype originates from a man aged 18 to 30 in good health. The chain uses TRBV29-1 and TRBJ1-3; no DNA is available, so the TRBD1 call from TCRdb remains unchecked. The sample consisted of blood T cells: a sorted CD56 or NKG2C T cell subset, CD4+ or CD8+ T cells, or bulk PBMC T cells (not recorded which). CDR3 sequence reads: CSVEQGGGNTIYF.